Shown below are 17 T cell receptor beta chains from a single sample sequenced in a study of cytomegalovirus exposure and HLA in healthy donors. PCR amplification relied on 60 Vbeta primers (plus 13 Jbeta primers). Only in-frame clones appear in the TCRdb table, and some are missing; sequencing was by immunoSEQ multiplex PCR. Among about 120,000 clones listed, under 85% were seen once. Sequencing input: PBMCs. These receptors were taken from a human donor in good health.

This clone was picked up a small number of times. The gene calls are TRBV6-4 and TRBJ2-1, with 8 nucleotides matching TRBD1. CDR1 is MRHNA, CDR2 SNTAGT, per germline. The CDR3 runs to 16 residues. V gave up 6 bases and J gave up 7 bases; unmatched junction bases: 14. CDR3 sequence: CASSPAPGGGRNEQFF. The CDR3 bases are TGTGCCAGCAGCCCCGCCCCAGGGGGCGGTAGGAATGAGCAGTTCTTC.

CDR3 in DNA: TGTGCCAGCAGCCAAGCGAGGGGGCCGGGAACAGATACGCAGTATTTT. The encoded protein is CASSQARGPGTDTQYF. This chain joins TRBV14 and TRBJ2-3, with 7 positions matching TRBD1. V lost 1 base and J lost 3; bases outside the gene matches: 7. The CDR3 runs 16 residues. Germline V gives CDR1 SGHDN, CDR2 FVKESK.

In this sample, this clone turned up a few times. V and J are TRBV6-6 and TRBJ2-5; 13 nucleotides match TRBD2. The ends lost 6 bases at V and 5 bases at J; junction bases unmatched: 3. The CDR3 runs 14 residues. Germline CDR1 reads MNHNY; CDR2 reads SVGAGI (reference sequence). This chain's CDR3 is CASSRTSGSETQYF. In DNA form, the CDR3 reads TGTGCCAGCAGCCGGACTAGCGGGAGTGAGACCCAGTACTTC.

The chain recombines TRBV7-2 with TRBJ1-5; D uncertain. The CDR3 runs 13 residues. V lost 3 bases and J 5 bases, leaving 8 bases between the germline ends. Per the germline V gene, CDR1 is SGHTA and CDR2 is FQGNSA. The CDR3 DNA sequence: TGTGCCAGCAGCTTCTTGGCGGATCAGCCCCAGCATTTT. Encoded protein: CASSFLADQPQHF.

This chain links TRBV15 with TRBJ2-7, with D hard to call. Germline CDR1 reads LNHNV; CDR2 reads YYDKDF (reference sequence). Trimming took off 0 bases at V and 6 bases at J, with 15 bases between the two ends. CDR3 length equals 15 residues. The CDR3 nucleotides are TGTGCCACCAGCAGAGATCTTGGCAGCTCGGGCGAGCAGTACTTC. It specifies CATSRDLGSSGEQYF.

V usage is TRBV29-1 and J usage is TRBJ2-3, with a weak D call TRBD2 (6 bases). V was cut by 7 bases and J by 3 bases, with 20 bases left in between. This CDR3 is 15 amino acids long. The V gene's germline CDR1 is SQVTM and CDR2 ANQGSEA. The CDR3 reads CSASTTSGLTDTQYF. Written as DNA, the CDR3 is TGCAGCGCATCAACAACCAGCGGGCTGACAGATACGCAGTATTTT.

This clone turned up a few times. V and J are TRBV9 and TRBJ1-2, with 7 bases matching TRBD1. Trimming removed 0 bases from V and 6 bases from J; junction bases left unmatched: 11. The CDR3 spans 16 residues. Germline values: CDR1 SGDLS, CDR2 YYNGEE. This CDR3 reads CASSVAETGIKNGYTF. Written as DNA, the CDR3 is TGTGCCAGCAGCGTAGCGGAGACAGGGATAAAGAATGGCTACACCTTC.

Notes on this clone: At one end, the junction sequence differs from germline, possibly due to a read error. V is TRBV28 and J is TRBJ2-2; D is ambiguous. Germline lookup yields CDR1 MDHEN and CDR2 SYDVKM. CDR3 length: 12 amino acids. CDR3 in DNA: TGTGCCGGCAGTCTTATGACCGGGGAGCTGTTTTTT. Translated: CAGSLMTGELFF.

The V call is TRBV19, the J call TRBJ1-5, with TRBD1 identical over 9 bases. Germline assignment: CDR1 LNHDA and CDR2 SQIVND (reference sequence). This CDR3 has 16 residues. Trimming took 1 base from V and 7 from J; bases not matched to a gene: 8. The DNA of the CDR3 is TGTGCCAGTAGTATAGTCACAGGGGGCGCGGGACAGCCCCAGCATTTT. This translates into CASSIVTGGAGQPQHF.

The V and J genes are TRBV28 and TRBJ1-4, with D perhaps TRBD1 (6 bases). The CDR3 contains 16 residues. The germline CDR1 and CDR2 sequences are MDHEN and SYDVKM. CDR3 bases: TGTGCGTCAAGCGGGGGCCCCCAAACAACTAATGAAAAACTGTTTTTT. Translated, it gives CASSGGPQTTNEKLFF.

V usage is TRBV6-5 and J usage is TRBJ2-3, with 7 bases matching TRBD2. Germline assignment: CDR1 MNHEY and CDR2 SVGAGI. Trimming took 5 bases from V and 6 from J; bases not matched to a gene: 5. This CDR3 has 13 residues. The CDR3, as DNA: TGTGCCAGCAGTGGGAGGGGTCTGGATACGCAGTATTTT. Amino acid sequence: CASSGRGLDTQYF.

The chain employs TRBV6-6 and TRBJ2-7, with D possibly TRBD1 on 6 matching bases. Trimming took off 4 bases at V and 4 bases at J, with 17 bases between the two ends. This CDR3 has 15 amino acids. Germline V gene lookup returns CDR1 MNHNY and CDR2 SVGAGI (reference sequence). For the CDR3, the DNA is TGTGCCAGCAGTTTTCAGGGGAGAGGAGCATACGAGCAGTACTTC. Protein product: CASSFQGRGAYEQYF.

There are a few counts of this clone. CDR3 sequence (DNA): TGCGCCAGCAGCTTGGCCAAGTGGGCAGATGATATGGCGCGAGGCTACACCTTC. Its protein is CASSLAKWADDMARGYTF. This rearrangement joins TRBV5-1 to TRBJ1-2; D gene uncertain. The V gene lost 0 bases and the J gene lost 8 bases, with 26 bases spanning the gap. Germline CDR1 reads SGHRS; CDR2 reads YFSETQ. This CDR3 spans 18 amino acids.

The CDR3 DNA reads as TGCGCCAGCAGCCAAGCCGAGACAGGGTGGACCTACGAGCAGTACTTC. Translating it yields CASSQAETGWTYEQYF. The chain has TRBV4-1 and TRBJ2-7; TRBD1 aligns across 7 bases. The V and J ends lost 1 base and 2 bases, in that order; junction bases with no gene match: 8. CDR1 and CDR2 (germline): MGHRA, YSYEKL. The CDR3 has 16 residues.

The V and J genes are TRBV19 and TRBJ1-5; possible D gene TRBD1, 5 bases. The length of the CDR3 is 16 residues. The germline V gene has CDR1 LNHDA and CDR2 SQIVND (reference sequence). V lost 6 bases and J lost 0, with 15 bases in between. CDR3 sequence: CASSSRRGDSNQPQHF. In DNA, the CDR3 is TGTGCCAGTAGCAGCCGACGGGGGGATAGCAATCAGCCCCAGCATTTT.

The CDR3 coding sequence is TGTGCCAGCAGCATCCTAGGGGGTTGGGGGAACACTGAAGCTTTCTTT. This encodes CASSILGGWGNTEAFF. This chain joins TRBV5-8 and TRBJ1-1, with a possible D match to TRBD1 (6 bases). The CDR3 consists of 16 residues. The germline V gene encodes CDR1 SGHTS and CDR2 YDEGEE. V was trimmed by 4 bases and J by 1 base, leaving 17 bases between them.

CDR3 sequence: CASSLYGTPNEKLFF. The CDR3 DNA follows: TGTGCCAGCAGCTTATACGGGACACCTAATGAAAAACTGTTTTTT. The chain is built from TRBV7-2 and TRBJ1-4; weak D call: TRBD1 (6 bases). Germline CDR1 reads SGHTA; CDR2 reads FQGNSA. The length of the CDR3 is 15 residues. V was shortened by 2 bases and J by 3 bases, with 10 bases between the two germline ends.